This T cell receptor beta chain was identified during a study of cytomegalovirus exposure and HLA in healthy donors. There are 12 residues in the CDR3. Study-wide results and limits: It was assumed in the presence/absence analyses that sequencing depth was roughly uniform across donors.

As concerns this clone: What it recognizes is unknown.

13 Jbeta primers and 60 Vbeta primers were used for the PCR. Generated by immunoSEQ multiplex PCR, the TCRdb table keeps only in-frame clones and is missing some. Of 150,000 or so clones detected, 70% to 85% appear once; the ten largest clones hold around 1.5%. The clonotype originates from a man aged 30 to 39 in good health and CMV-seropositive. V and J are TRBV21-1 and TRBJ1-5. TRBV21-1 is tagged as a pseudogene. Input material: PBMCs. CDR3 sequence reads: CASSQTHQPQHF. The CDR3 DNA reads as TGTGCCAGCAGCCAAACTCATCAGCCCCAGCATTTT.